This T cell receptor beta chain originates from a study of a mutant IDH1 vaccine in newly diagnosed glioma. Concerning this clone: What it binds is unknown.

CDR3 length equals 16 residues. Trimming pared 1 base from V and 5 bases from J, leaving 15 bases between. Germline CDR1 SGHTA, CDR2 FQGNSA. Time point described: week 35, safety follow-up. Every single dose of the vaccine, 300 ug of mutant IDH1 20-mer peptide, came with topical imiquimod. In weeks 1, 3, 5, 7, 11, 15, 19 and 23, patients were vaccinated. The astrocytomas were IDH1-mutant, ATRX-negative, and WHO grade 3 or 4. Measured with immunoSEQ multiplex PCR; TCRdb has only the in-frame clones, and not every one. Of fewer than 45,000 clones listed, roughly 79% are singletons. This sequence originates from a woman in her thirties or forties with glioma. Some clones in this sample may be carry-over from other donors' samples. V usage is TRBV7-2 and J usage is TRBJ2-1; D not certain. Source: PBMCs, taken from a glioma patient whose treatment included an IDH1 peptide vaccine. The CDR3 DNA sequence: TGTGCCAGCAGCTTAGTTGCTACGCGAAAACACAATGAGCAGTTCTTC. It codes for CASSLVATRKHNEQFF.